This section outlines one TCR beta chain sequence together with its context. Documented time point: blood from clinic visit 5 months post-surgery; TSC patient then seizure free. Surgery cases with the highest brain T cell transcript signatures were chosen for sequencing. This sample is drawn from a study of brain T cells in children with intractable seizures. CDR1 and CDR2 (germline): SGHAT, FQNNGV. The CDR3 is 17 residues long. V gave up 4 bases and J gave up 5 bases; unmatched junction bases: 12. The table came from immunoSEQ multiplex PCR; TCRdb's copy has only in-frame clones and leaves some out. Of 340,000 or so clones in the sample, over 85% were seen once.

The sequenced sample was peripheral blood, obtained approximately 5 months after surgery. V and J are TRBV11-2 and TRBJ2-3; TRBD1 matches at 10 bases. The receptor comes from a boy in the first two years of life with tuberous sclerosis and intractable seizures. CDR3 sequence reads: CASSSTEDRGIGDTQYF. CDR3 DNA: TGTGCCAGCAGCTCCACCGAGGACAGGGGGATAGGAGATACGCAGTATTTT.